This is a list of T cell receptor beta chains from one sample in a study of cytomegalovirus exposure and HLA in healthy donors. Generated by immunoSEQ multiplex PCR, the TCRdb table keeps only in-frame clones and is missing some. The sample holds 100,000 to 150,000 clones, 65% to 80% seen once. Specimen: PBMCs. The receptors shown here come from a woman aged 40 to 50 in good health and CMV-seropositive. The CDR3 runs from the conserved cysteine through the conserved F or W. A D gene is named only where the DNA matches it firmly.

cdr3_nt | cdr3_aa | v_call | d_call | j_call
TGTGCCAGCAGCCAATTTCATCTGACAGGGGGCGCGGCTGGGGCCAACGTCCTGACTTTC | CASSQFHLTGGAAGANVLTF | TRBV4-2 | TRBD1 | TRBJ2-6
TGCGCCAGCAGCTGGGGACTAGCGGGAGGGAACCAAGAGACCCAGTACTTC | CASSWGLAGGNQETQYF | TRBV5-1 | TRBD2 | TRBJ2-5
TGTGCCAGCAGCTCCACCACCCGCGGGGGATCCTACAATGAGCAGTTCTTC | CASSSTTRGGSYNEQFF | TRBV7-9 | TRBD2 | TRBJ2-1
TGTGCCGCGGGGCCCGGACTAAGTGAGCAGTTCTTC | CAAGPGLSEQFF | TRBV10-3 | - | TRBJ2-1
TGTGCCTGGAGTGCCACAGGGGCCACTGAAGCTTTCTTT | CAWSATGATEAFF | TRBV30 | TRBD1 | TRBJ1-1
TGTGCCAGCAGCTTAGGGTGGAACAGGAGACCCACAGATACGCAGTATTTT | CASSLGWNRRPTDTQYF | TRBV7-9 | - | TRBJ2-3
TGTGCCAGCAGTGAAGCTAGTCGGTACGAGCAGTACTTC | CASSEASRYEQYF | TRBV6-1 | - | TRBJ2-7
TGTGCCAGCAGGGGTGAGGTTAGTAGCCACGAGCAGTACTTC | CASRGEVSSHEQYF | TRBV6-5 | - | TRBJ2-7
TGTGCCAGCAGCTTAACAGGGGTCGAGCAGTACTTC | CASSLTGVEQYF | TRBV7-8 | TRBD1 | TRBJ2-7
TGCGCCAGCCGCGAGGATGGCTATGGCTACACCTTC | CASREDGYGYTF | TRBV5-1 | - | TRBJ1-2
TGTGCCAGCAGTTTTACAGGGTATAATGAGCAGTTCTTC | CASSFTGYNEQFF | TRBV25-1 | - | TRBJ2-1
TGTGCCAGCAGTTACTCTAGCAGGGGCACTGAAGCTTTCTTT | CASSYSSRGTEAFF | TRBV6-6 | - | TRBJ1-1
TGTGCCAGTAGTGCAGGACAGCGTTCCTATGGCTACACCTTC | CASSAGQRSYGYTF | TRBV19 | - | TRBJ1-2
TGCGCCAGCAGCCAAGGGACAGGGGTGAGCACAGATACGCAGTATTTT | CASSQGTGVSTDTQYF | TRBV4-1 | TRBD1 | TRBJ2-3
TGTGCCAGCAGTGGGAGGACAGGTTTGAACACTGAAGCTTTCTTT | CASSGRTGLNTEAFF | TRBV28 | TRBD1 | TRBJ1-1
TGTGCCAGCACACCCTCGACAGGGGACGAGCAGTACTTC | CASTPSTGDEQYF | TRBV5-4 | TRBD1 | TRBJ2-7
TGTGCCACCAGCAGAGAGAGGGGGAGCAATCAGCCCCAGCATTTT | CATSRERGSNQPQHF | TRBV15 | - | TRBJ1-5
TGCGCCAGCAGCTTGGTGGGACAGACGTACAATGAGCAGTTCTTC | CASSLVGQTYNEQFF | TRBV5-1 | TRBD1 | TRBJ2-1